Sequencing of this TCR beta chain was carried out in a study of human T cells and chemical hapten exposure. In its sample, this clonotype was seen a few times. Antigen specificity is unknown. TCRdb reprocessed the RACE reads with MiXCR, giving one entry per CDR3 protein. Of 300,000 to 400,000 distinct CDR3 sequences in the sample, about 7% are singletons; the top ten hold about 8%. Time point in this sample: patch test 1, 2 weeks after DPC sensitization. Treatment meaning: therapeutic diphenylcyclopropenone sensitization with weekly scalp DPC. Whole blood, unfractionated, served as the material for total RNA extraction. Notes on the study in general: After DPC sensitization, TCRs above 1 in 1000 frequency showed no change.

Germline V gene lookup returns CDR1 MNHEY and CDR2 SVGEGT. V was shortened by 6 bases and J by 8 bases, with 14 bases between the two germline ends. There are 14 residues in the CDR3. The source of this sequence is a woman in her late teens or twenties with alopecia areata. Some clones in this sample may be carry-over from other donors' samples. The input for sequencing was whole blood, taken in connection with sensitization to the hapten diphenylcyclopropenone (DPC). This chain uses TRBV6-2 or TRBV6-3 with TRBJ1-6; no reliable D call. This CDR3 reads CASSLRFGDSPLHF. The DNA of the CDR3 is TGTGCCAGCAGCCTCCGCTTCGGGGATTCACCCCTCCACTTT.